This T cell receptor (beta chain) was identified during a study of blood T cell repertoires in COVID-19. As for the study in general: PBMCs, B-cell-depleted T cells, or T cells provided the cDNA or gDNA that made up the material.

In the authors' methods: It was from reference gene primer amplification that nucleated cell counts were estimated. Method: immunoSEQ multiplex PCR; TCRdb's copy keeps in-frame clones and lacks some. V, J and clone size were drawn from that table, and D and trimming were deduced from the DNA. Of 450,000 to 500,000 clones in the sample, around 85% are singletons; the top ten hold about 3.2%. Per germline, CDR1 LGHDT and CDR2 YNNKEL (reference sequence). The CDR3 covers 15 residues. V lost 8 bases and J lost 8; bases outside the gene matches: 13. The sample comprised peripheral blood. The sequence came from a human donor in a cohort sampled during active COVID-19. The chain carries TRBV3-1 (or the pseudogene TRBV3-2) and TRBJ2-1; 9 bases fit TRBD2. CDR3 nucleotides: TGTGCCAGCCCCACTGGAAGCGGGAGGATATATGAGCAGTTCTTC. It yields the protein CASPTGSGRIYEQFF.